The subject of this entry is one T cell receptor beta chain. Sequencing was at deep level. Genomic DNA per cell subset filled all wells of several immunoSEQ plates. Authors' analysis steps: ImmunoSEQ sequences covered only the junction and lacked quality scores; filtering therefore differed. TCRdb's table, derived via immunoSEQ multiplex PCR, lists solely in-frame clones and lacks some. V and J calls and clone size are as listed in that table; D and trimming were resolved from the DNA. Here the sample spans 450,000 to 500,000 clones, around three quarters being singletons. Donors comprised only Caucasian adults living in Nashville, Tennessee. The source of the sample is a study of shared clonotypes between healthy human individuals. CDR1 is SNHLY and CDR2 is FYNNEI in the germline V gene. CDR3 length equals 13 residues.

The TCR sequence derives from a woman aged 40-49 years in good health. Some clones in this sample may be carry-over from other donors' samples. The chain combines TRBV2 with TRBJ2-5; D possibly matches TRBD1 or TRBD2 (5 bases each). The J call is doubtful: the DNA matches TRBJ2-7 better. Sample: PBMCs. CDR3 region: CASKRGPSYEQYF. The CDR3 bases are TGTGCCAGCAAACGGGGACCCTCCTACGAGCAGTACTTC.